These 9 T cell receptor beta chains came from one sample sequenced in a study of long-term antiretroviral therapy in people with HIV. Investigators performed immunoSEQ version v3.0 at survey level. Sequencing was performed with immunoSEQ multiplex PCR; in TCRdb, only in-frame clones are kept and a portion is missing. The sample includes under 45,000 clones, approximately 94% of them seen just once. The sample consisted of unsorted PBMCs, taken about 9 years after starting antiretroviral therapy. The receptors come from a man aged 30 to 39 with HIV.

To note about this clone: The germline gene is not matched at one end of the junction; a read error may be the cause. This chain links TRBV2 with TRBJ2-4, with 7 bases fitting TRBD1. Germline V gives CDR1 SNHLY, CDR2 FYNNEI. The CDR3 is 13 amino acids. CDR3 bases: TGTGCCAGCAGCGCGACGACAGGGTATTTGGTCAGCTTC. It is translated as CASSATTGYLVSF.

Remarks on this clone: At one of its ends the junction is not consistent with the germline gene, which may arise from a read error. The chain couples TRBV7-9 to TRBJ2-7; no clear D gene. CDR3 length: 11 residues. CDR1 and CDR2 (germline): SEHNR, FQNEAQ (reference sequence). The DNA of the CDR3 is TGTGCCAGCAGCCTAGGCCTTCTAAGGGACTTC. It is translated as CASSLGLLRDF.

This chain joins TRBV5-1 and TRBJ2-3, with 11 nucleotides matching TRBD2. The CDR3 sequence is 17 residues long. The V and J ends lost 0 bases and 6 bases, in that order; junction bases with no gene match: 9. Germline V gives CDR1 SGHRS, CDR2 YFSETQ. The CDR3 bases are TGCGCCAGCAGCTTGGTTTCTAGCGGGGGGCCGGGGGATACGCAGTATTTT. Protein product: CASSLVSSGGPGDTQYF. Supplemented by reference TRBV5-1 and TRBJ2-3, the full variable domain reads KAGVTQTPRYLIKTRGQQVTLSCSPISGHRSVSWYQQTPGQGLQFLFEYFSETQRNKGNFPGRFSGRQFSNSRSEMNVSTLELGDSALYLCASSLVSSGGPGDTQYFGPGTRLTVL.

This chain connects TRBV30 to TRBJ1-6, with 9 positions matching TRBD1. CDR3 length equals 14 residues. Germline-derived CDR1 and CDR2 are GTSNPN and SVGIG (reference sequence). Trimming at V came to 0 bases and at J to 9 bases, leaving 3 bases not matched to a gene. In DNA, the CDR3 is TGTGCCTGGAGTGTGGGGACAGGGCCTTCACCCCTCCACTTT. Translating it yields CAWSVGTGPSPLHF.

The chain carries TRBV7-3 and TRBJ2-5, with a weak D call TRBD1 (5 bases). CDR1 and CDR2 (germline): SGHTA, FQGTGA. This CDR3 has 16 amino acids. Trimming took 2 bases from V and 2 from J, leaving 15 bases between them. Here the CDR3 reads CASSLSPRGNQETQYF. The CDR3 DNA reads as TGTGCCAGCAGCTTATCGCCAAGGGGCAATCAAGAGACCCAGTACTTC.

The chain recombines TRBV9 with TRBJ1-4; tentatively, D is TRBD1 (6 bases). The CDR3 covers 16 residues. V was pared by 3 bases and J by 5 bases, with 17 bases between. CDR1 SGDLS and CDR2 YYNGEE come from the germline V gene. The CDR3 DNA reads TGTGCCAGCAGCGGGGGGGTCGGACAGACAAATGAAAAACTGTTTTTT. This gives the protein CASSGGVGQTNEKLFF.

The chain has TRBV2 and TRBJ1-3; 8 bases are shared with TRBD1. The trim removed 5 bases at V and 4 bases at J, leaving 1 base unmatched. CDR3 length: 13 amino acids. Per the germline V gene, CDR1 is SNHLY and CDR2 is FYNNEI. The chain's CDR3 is CASSSGGGNTIYF. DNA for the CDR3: TGTGCCAGCAGTTCAGGGGGCGGAAACACCATATATTTT.

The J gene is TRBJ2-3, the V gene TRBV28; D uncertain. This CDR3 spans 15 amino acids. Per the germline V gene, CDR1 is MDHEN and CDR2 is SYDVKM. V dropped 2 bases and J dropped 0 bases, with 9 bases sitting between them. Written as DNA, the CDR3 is TGTGCCAGCAGTTTAAAAGACGGGAGCACAGATACGCAGTATTTT. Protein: CASSLKDGSTDTQYF. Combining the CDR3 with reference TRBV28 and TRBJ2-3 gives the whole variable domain DVKVTQSSRYLVKRTGEKVFLECVQDMDHENMFWYRQDPGLGLRLIYFSYDVKMKEKGDIPEGYSVSREKKERFSLILESASTNQTSMYLCASSLKDGSTDTQYFGPGTRLTVL.

For the CDR3, the DNA is TGTGCCAGCAGCCAAGAGGGTAGGCATACGAACACCGGGGAGCTGTTTTTT. It translates to CASSQEGRHTNTGELFF. The chain couples TRBV14 to TRBJ2-2; D gene ambiguous. Germline CDR1 reads SGHDN; CDR2 reads FVKESK. V was clipped by 0 bases and J by 0 bases, with 11 bases between them. The CDR3 spans 17 residues.